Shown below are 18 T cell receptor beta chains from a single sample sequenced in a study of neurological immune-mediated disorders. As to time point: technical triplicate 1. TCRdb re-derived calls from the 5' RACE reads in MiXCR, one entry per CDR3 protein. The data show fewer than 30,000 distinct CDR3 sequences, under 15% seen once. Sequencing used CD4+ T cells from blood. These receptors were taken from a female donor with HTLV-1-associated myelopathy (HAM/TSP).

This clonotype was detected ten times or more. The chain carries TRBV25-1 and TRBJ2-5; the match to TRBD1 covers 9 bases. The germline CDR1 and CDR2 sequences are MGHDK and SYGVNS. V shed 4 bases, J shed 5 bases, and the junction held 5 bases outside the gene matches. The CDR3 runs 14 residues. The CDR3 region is CASSGRTGEETQYF. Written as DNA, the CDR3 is TGTGCCAGCAGTGGAAGGACAGGGGAGGAGACCCAGTACTTC.

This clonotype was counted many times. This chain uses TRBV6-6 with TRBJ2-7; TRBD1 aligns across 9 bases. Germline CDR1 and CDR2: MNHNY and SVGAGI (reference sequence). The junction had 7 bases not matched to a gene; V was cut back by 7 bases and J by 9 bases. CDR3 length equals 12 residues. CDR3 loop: CASTGQGSAQYF. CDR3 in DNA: TGTGCCAGCACCGGACAGGGGTCTGCGCAGTACTTC.

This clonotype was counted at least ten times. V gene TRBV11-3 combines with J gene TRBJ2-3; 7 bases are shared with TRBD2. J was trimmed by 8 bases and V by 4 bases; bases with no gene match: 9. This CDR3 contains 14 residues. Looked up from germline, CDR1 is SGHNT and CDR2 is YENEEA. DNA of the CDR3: TGTGCCAGCAGCTCTCGAGGGCTAGCGGCTACGCAGTATTTT. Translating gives CASSSRGLAATQYF.

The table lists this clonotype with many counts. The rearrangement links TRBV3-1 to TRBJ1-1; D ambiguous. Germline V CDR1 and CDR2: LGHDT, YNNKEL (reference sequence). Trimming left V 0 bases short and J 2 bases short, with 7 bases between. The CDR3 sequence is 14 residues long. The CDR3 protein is CASSQDPENTEAFF. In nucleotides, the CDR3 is TGTGCCAGCAGCCAAGATCCGGAAAACACTGAAGCTTTCTTT.

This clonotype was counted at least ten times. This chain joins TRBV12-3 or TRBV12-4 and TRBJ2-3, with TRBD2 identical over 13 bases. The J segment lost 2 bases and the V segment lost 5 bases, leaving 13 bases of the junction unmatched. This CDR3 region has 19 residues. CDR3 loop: CASSPGLAGARFLTDTQYF. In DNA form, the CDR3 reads TGTGCCAGCAGTCCCGGACTAGCGGGAGCCCGCTTCCTCACAGATACGCAGTATTTT.

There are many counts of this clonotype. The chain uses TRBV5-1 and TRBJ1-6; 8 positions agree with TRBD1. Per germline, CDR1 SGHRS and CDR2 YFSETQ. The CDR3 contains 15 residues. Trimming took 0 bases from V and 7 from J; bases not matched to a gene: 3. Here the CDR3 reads CASSLGQGKNSPLHF. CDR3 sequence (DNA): TGCGCCAGCAGCTTGGGACAGGGGAAGAATTCACCCCTCCACTTT.

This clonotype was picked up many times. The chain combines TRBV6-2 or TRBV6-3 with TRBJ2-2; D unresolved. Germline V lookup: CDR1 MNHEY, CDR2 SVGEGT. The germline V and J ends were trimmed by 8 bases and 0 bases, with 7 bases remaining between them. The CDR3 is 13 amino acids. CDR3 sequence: CASLRTNTGELFF. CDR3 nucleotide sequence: TGTGCCAGCCTTCGAACGAACACCGGGGAGCTGTTTTTT.

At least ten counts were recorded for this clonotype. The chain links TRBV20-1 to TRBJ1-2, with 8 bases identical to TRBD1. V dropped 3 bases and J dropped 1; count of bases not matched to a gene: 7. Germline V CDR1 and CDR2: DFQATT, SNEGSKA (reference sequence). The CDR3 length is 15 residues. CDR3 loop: CSARPMDRDNYGYTF. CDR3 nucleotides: TGCAGTGCTAGGCCAATGGACAGGGATAACTATGGCTACACCTTC.

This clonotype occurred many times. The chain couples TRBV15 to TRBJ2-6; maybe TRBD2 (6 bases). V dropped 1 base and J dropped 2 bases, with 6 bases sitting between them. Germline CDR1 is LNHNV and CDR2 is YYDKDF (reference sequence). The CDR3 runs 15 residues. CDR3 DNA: TGTGCCACCAGCAGAGGGGGGGCTGGGGCCAACGTCCTGACTTTC. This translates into CATSRGGAGANVLTF.

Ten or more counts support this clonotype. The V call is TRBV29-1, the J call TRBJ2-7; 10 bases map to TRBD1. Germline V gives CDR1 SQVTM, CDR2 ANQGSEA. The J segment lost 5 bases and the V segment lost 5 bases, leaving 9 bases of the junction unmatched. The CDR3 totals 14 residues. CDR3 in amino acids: CSVLGGTGADEQYF. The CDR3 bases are TGCAGCGTTTTGGGGGGGACAGGGGCCGACGAGCAGTACTTC.

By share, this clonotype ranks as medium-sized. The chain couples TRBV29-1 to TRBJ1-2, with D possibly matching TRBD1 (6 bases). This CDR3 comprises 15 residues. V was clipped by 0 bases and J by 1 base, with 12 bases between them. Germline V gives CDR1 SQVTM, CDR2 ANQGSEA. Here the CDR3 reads CSVEDTGRGNYGYTF. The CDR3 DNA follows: TGCAGCGTTGAAGATACGGGCAGGGGTAACTATGGCTACACCTTC.

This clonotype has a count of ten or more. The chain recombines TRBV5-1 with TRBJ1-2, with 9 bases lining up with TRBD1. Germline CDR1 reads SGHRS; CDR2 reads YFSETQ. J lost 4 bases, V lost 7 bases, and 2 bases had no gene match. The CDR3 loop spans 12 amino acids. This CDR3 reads CASGQGPYGYTF. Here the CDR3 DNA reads TGCGCCAGCGGACAGGGGCCCTATGGCTACACCTTC. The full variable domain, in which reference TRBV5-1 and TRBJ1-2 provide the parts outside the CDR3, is KAGVTQTPRYLIKTRGQQVTLSCSPISGHRSVSWYQQTPGQGLQFLFEYFSETQRNKGNFPGRFSGRQFSNSRSEMNVSTLELGDSALYLCASGQGPYGYTFGSGTRLTVV.

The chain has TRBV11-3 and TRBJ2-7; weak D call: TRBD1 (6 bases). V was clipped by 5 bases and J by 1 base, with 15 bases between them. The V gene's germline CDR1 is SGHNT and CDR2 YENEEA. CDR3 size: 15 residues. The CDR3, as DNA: TGTGCCAGCAGCCTCCGGGACACAAAATCCTACGAGCAGTACTTC. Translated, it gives CASSLRDTKSYEQYF.

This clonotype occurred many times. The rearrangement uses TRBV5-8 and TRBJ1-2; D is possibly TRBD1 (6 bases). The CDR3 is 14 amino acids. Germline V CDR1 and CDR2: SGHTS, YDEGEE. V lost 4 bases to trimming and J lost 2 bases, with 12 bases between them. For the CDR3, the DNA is TGTGCCAGCAGCCCGACAGGACAGAACTATGGCTACACCTTC. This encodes CASSPTGQNYGYTF.

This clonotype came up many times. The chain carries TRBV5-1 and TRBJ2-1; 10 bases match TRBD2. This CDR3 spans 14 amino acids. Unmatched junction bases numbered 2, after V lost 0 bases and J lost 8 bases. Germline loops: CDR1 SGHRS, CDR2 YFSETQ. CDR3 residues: CASSLGLAGDEQFF. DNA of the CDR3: TGCGCCAGCAGCTTGGGGCTAGCGGGAGATGAGCAGTTCTTC.

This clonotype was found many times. The CDR3, as DNA: TGTGCCAGCTCACCTGGACAGGGGGCCTTTGATACGCAGTATTTT. It translates to CASSPGQGAFDTQYF. V and J are TRBV18 and TRBJ2-3; 11 positions match TRBD1. The CDR3 spans 15 residues. Trimming at V came to 3 bases and at J to 6 bases, leaving 5 bases not matched to a gene. Germline V gene data show CDR1 as KGHSH and CDR2 as LQKENI. Full variable domain (outside the CDR3, taken from reference TRBV18 and TRBJ2-3): NAGVMQNPRHLVRRRGQEARLRCSPMKGHSHVYWYRQLPEEGLKFMVYLQKENIIDESGMPKERFSAEFPKEGPSILRIQQVVRGDSAAYFCASSPGQGAFDTQYFGPGTRLTVL.

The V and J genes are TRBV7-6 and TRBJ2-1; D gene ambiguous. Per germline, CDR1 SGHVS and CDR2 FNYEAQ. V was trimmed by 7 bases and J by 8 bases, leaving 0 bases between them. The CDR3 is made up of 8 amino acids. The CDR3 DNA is TGTGCCAGCAATGAGCAGTTCTTC. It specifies CASNEQFF.

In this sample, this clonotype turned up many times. CDR3 bases: TGTGCCAGCGATACGGATGGCTACACCTTC. Translating it yields CASDTDGYTF. The V gene is TRBV6-5, the J gene TRBJ1-2; D remains unclear. This CDR3 spans 10 amino acids. V was pared by 8 bases and J by 6 bases, with 7 bases between. Germline V gene sequence: CDR1 MNHEY, CDR2 SVGAGI.